One sample yielded the 7 T cell receptor beta chains listed below, sequenced in a study of T-cell memory formation after mild COVID-19. TCRdb called the 5' RACE reads again in MiXCR, with one record for every CDR3 protein. The sample has under 700,000 distinct CDR3 sequences; around 20% are singletons. Sequencing was performed on PBMCs or a T cell subset sorted from them (not recorded which). The receptors were gathered from an adult woman who had mild COVID-19 (a few samples of this study predate the infection). Cell type and time point are not known.

This clonotype has more than one count but fewer than ten. The chain uses TRBV4-1 and TRBJ1-2; 9 bases are shared with TRBD1. Losses at the gene ends were 4 bases for V and 3 bases for J; bases not matched to a gene: 9. Germline values: CDR1 MGHRA, CDR2 YSYEKL. The CDR3 length is 16 residues. The CDR3 reads CASSRVWDRDYYGYTF. CDR3 DNA sequence: TGCGCCAGCAGCCGCGTCTGGGACAGGGACTACTATGGCTACACCTTC.

This clonotype has at least ten counts. The chain combines TRBV19 with TRBJ1-1, with unresolved D. V was shortened by 5 bases and J by 4 bases, with 11 bases between the two germline ends. Germline-derived CDR1 and CDR2 are LNHDA and SQIVND (reference sequence). The CDR3 loop spans 13 amino acids. The CDR3 nucleotides read TGTGCCAGTAGTCCCACATTGGCCACTGAAGCTTTCTTT. This translates into CASSPTLATEAFF.

This clonotype came up a few times. CDR3 sequence reads: CASSERGGSARGLTNEQFF. CDR3 DNA: TGTGCCAGCAGTGAAAGGGGGGGGTCGGCACGGGGCCTTACAAATGAGCAGTTCTTC. This sequence joins TRBV6-1 and TRBJ2-1; weak D call: TRBD2 (7 bases). The germline V and J ends were trimmed by 2 bases and 7 bases, with 27 bases remaining between them. Germline CDR1 MNHNS, CDR2 SASEGT. The CDR3 runs 19 residues.

This rearrangement joins TRBV7-9 to TRBJ2-1; 10 bases are a match to TRBD1. Looked up from germline, CDR1 is SEHNR and CDR2 is FQNEAQ (reference sequence). The CDR3 consists of 15 residues. Germline trimming cut 1 base from V and 5 bases from J; bases unmatched to any gene: 2. In DNA, the CDR3 is TGTGCCAGCAGCTTAGGGACAGGGGGGCACAATGAGCAGTTCTTC. Its translation: CASSLGTGGHNEQFF.

The chain couples TRBV15 to TRBJ2-7; D may correspond to TRBD1 or TRBD2 (6 bases each). V gave up 4 bases and J gave up 6 bases, with 13 bases separating them. Germline V lookup: CDR1 LNHNV, CDR2 YYDKDF (reference sequence). The CDR3 is 13 residues long. The CDR3 nucleotides are TGTGCCACCAGCACCGTGGAGGGGGTCGAGCAGTACGTC. Its translation: CATSTVEGVEQYV.

The V and J genes are TRBV30 and TRBJ1-1; the D is unclear. The CDR3 loop spans 13 amino acids. The V gene's germline CDR1 is GTSNPN and CDR2 SVGIG (reference sequence). Trimming took 2 bases from V and 1 from J, leaving 8 bases between them. The CDR3 DNA reads TGTGCCTGGAGTCGCCAGACGAACACTGAAGCTTTCTTT. Translated, it gives CAWSRQTNTEAFF. The full variable domain, completed using reference TRBV30 and TRBJ1-1, is SQTIHQWPATLVQPVGSPLSLECTVEGTSNPNLYWYRQAAGRGLQLLFYSVGIGQISSEVPQNLSASRPQDRQFILSSKKLLLSDSGFYLCAWSRQTNTEAFFGQGTRLTVV.

The chain combines TRBV9 with TRBJ2-7; D might be TRBD2 (5 bases). V was clipped by 1 base and J by 2 bases, with 13 bases between them. This CDR3 spans 15 amino acids. Germline values: CDR1 SGDLS, CDR2 YYNGEE. The CDR3 loop reads CASSVYEGTTYEQYF. CDR3 in DNA: TGTGCCAGCAGCGTATATGAGGGAACGACCTACGAGCAGTACTTC.